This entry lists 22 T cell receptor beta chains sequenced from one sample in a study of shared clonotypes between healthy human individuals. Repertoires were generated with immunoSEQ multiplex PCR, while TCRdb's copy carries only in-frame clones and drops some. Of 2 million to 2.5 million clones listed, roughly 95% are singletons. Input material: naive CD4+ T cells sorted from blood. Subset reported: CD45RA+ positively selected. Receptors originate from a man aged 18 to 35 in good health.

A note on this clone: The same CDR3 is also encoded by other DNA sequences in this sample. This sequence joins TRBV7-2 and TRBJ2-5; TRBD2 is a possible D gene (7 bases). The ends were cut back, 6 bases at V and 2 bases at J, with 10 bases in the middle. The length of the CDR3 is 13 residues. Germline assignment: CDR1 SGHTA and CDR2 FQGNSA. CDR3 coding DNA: TGTGCCAGCAGAGGGGGAGGGCAAGAGACCCAGTACTTC. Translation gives CASRGGGQETQYF.

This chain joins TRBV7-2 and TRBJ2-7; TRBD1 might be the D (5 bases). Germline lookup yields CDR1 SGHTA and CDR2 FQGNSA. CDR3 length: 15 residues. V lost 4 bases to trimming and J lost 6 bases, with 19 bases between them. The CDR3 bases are TGTGCCAGCAGCTCAGGCGCAACGCAGGGATTCGAGCAGTACTTC. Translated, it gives CASSSGATQGFEQYF.

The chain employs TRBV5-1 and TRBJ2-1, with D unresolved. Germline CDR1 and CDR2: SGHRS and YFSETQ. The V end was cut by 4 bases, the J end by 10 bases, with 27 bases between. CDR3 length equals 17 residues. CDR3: CASSTLSGRYSPDEQFF. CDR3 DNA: TGCGCCAGCAGCACACTAAGTGGGCGGTACTCCCCCGACGAGCAGTTCTTC. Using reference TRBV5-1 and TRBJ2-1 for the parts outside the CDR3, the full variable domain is KAGVTQTPRYLIKTRGQQVTLSCSPISGHRSVSWYQQTPGQGLQFLFEYFSETQRNKGNFPGRFSGRQFSNSRSEMNVSTLELGDSALYLCASSTLSGRYSPDEQFFGPGTRLTVL.

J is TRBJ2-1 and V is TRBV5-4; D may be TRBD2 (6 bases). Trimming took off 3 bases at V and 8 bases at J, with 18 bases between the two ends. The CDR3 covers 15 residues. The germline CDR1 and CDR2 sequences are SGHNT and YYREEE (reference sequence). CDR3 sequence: CASSSGGDARYEQFF. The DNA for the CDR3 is TGTGCCAGCAGCTCCGGAGGGGATGCCCGATATGAGCAGTTCTTC. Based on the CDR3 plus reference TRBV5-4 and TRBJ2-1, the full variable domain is ETGVTQSPTHLIKTRGQQVTLRCSSQSGHNTVSWYQQALGQGPQFIFQYYREEENGRGNFPPRFSGLQFPNYSSELNVNALELDDSALYLCASSSGGDARYEQFFGPGTRLTVL.

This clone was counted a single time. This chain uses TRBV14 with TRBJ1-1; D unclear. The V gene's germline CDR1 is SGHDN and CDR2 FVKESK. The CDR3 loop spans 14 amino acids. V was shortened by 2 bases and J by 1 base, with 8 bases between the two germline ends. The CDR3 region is CASSQFAGNTEAFF. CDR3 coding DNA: TGTGCCAGCAGCCAATTTGCAGGGAACACTGAAGCTTTCTTT.

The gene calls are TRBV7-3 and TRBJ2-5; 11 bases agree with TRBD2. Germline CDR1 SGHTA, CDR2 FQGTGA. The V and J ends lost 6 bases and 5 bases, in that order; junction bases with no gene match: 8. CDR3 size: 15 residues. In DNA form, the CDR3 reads TGTGCCAGCAGGTTAGCGGGGGGGCCGAAGGAGACCCAGTACTTC. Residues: CASRLAGGPKETQYF. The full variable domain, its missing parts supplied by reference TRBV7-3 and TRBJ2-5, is GAGVSQTPSNKVTEKGKYVELRCDPISGHTALYWYRQSLGQGPEFLIYFQGTGAADDSGLPNDRFFAVRPEGSVSTLKIQRTERGDSAVYLCASRLAGGPKETQYFGPGTRLLVL.

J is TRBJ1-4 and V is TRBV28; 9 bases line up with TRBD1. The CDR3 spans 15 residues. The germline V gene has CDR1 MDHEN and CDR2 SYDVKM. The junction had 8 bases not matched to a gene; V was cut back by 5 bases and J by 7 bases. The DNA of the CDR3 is TGTGCCAGCAGTACTCCACAGGGGGCGGGTGAAAAACTGTTTTTT. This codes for CASSTPQGAGEKLFF. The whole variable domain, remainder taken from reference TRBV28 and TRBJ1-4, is DVKVTQSSRYLVKRTGEKVFLECVQDMDHENMFWYRQDPGLGLRLIYFSYDVKMKEKGDIPEGYSVSREKKERFSLILESASTNQTSMYLCASSTPQGAGEKLFFGSGTQLSVL.

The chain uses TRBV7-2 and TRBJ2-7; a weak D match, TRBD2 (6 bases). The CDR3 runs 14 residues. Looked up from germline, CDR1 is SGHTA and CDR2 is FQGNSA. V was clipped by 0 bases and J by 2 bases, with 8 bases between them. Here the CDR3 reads CASSLALAPYEQYF. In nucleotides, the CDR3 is TGTGCCAGCAGCTTAGCCCTAGCGCCCTACGAGCAGTACTTC.

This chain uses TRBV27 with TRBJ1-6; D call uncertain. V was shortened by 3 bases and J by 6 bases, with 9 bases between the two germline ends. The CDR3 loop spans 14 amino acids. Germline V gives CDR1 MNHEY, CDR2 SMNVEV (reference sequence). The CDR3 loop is CASSLWGSNSPLHF. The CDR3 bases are TGTGCCAGCAGTTTGTGGGGATCTAATTCACCCCTCCACTTT.

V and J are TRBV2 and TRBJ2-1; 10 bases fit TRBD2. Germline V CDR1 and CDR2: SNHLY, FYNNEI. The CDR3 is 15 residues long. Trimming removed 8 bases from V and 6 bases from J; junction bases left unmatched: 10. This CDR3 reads CASWEAGGPANEQFF. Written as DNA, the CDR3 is TGTGCCAGCTGGGAAGCGGGAGGGCCAGCCAATGAGCAGTTCTTC.

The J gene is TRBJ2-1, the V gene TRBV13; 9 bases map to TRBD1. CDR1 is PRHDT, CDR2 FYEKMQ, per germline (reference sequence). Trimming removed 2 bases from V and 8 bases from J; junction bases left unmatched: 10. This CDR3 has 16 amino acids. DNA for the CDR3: TGTGCCAGCAGCTTACCACCGGGACAGGGTGACGATGAGCAGTTCTTC. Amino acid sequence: CASSLPPGQGDDEQFF.

CDR3 sequence reads: CATSTGTQTQYF. The CDR3 DNA reads TGTGCCACCTCGACAGGGACACAGACCCAGTACTTC. This chain links TRBV10-3 with TRBJ2-5; 7 nucleotides line up with TRBD1. The CDR3 consists of 12 residues. V shed 10 bases, J shed 6 bases, and the junction held 8 bases outside the gene matches. Germline CDR1 reads ENHRY; CDR2 reads SYGVKD.

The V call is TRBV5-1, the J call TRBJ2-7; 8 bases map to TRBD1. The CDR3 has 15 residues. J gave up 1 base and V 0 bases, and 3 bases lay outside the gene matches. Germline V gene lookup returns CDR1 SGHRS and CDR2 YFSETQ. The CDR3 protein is CASSLGQGISYEQYF. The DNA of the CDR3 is TGCGCCAGCAGCTTGGGACAGGGGATTTCCTACGAGCAGTACTTC.

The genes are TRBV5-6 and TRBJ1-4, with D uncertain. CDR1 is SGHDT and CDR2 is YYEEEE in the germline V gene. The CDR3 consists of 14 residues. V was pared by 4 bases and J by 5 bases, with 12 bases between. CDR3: CASSLATENEKLFF. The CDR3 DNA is TGTGCCAGCAGCCTGGCCACGGAAAATGAAAAACTGTTTTTT.

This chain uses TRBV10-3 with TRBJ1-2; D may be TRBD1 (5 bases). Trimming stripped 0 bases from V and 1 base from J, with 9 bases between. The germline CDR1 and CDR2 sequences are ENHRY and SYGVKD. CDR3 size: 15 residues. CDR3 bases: TGTGCCATCAGTGAGTCTGGGGGGAGTAACTATGGCTACACCTTC. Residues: CAISESGGSNYGYTF.

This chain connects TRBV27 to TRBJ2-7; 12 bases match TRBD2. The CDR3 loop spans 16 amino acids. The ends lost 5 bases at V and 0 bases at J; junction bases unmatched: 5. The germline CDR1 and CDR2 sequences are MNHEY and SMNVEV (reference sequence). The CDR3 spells CASSPLAGGISYEQYF. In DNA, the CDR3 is TGTGCCAGCAGTCCGCTAGCGGGGGGGATCTCCTACGAGCAGTACTTC.

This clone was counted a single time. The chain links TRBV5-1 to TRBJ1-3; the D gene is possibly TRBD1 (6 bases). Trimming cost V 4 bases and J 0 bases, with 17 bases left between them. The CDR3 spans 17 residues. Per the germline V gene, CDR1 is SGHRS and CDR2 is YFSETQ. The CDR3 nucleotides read TGCGCCAGCAGCAGAACTCCAGGGGACGCCTCTGGAAACACCATATATTTT. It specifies CASSRTPGDASGNTIYF.

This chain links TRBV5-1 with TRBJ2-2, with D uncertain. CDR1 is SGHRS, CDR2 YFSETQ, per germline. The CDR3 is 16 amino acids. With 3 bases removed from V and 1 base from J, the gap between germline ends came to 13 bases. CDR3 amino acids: CASSSTFGLNTGELFF. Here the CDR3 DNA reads TGCGCCAGCAGCTCGACGTTTGGATTGAACACCGGGGAGCTGTTTTTT.

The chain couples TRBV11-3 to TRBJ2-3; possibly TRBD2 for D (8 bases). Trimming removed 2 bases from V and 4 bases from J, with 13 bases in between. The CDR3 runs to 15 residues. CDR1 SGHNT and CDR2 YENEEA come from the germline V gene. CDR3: CASSLSSGTADTQYF. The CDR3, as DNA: TGTGCCAGCAGCTTAAGTAGCGGGACAGCAGATACGCAGTATTTT.

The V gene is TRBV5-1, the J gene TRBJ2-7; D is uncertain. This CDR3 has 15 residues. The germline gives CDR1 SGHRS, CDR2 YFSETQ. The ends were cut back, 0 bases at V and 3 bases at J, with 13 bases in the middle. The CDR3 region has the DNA TGCGCCAGCAGCTTGGCCGACAACCAAAACTACGAGCAGTACTTC. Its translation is CASSLADNQNYEQYF.

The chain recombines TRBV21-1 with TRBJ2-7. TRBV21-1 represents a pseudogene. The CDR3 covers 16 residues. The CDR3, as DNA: TGTGCCAGCAGCAAAGCTGGGGACCCCATTACCTACGAGCAGTACTTC. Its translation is CASSKAGDPITYEQYF.

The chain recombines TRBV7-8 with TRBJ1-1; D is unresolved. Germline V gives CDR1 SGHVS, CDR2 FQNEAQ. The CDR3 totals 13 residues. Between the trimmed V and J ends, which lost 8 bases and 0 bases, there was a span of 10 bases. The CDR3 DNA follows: TGTGCCAGCGGTCGAGGATTGAACACTGAAGCTTTCTTT. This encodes CASGRGLNTEAFF.